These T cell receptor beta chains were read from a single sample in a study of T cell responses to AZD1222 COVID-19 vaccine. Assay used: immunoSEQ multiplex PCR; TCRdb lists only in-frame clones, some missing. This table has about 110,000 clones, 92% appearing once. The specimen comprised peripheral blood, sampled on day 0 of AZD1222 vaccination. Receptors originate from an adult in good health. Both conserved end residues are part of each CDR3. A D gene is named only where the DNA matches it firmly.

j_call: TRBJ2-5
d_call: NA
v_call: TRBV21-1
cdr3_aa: CASSKEASGQETQYF

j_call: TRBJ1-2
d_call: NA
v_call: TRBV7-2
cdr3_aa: CASRRQEPDYPANYGYTF

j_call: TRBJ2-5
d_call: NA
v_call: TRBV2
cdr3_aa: CASSEGGGRTQYF

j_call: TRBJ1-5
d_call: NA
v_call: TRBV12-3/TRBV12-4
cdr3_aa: CASSRGPNQPQHF

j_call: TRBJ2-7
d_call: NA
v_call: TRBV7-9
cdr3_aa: CASSLGGLTYEQYF

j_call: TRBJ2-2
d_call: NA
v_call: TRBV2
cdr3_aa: CASSEASGRITGELFF

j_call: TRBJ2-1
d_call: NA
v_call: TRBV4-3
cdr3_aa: CASSQGDSHYNEQFF

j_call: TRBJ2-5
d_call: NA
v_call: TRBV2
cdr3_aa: CASQRESQETQYF

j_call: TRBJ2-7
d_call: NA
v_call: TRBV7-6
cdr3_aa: CASSPGPNYEQYF

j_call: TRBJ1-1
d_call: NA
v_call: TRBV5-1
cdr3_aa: CASSFTQGTEAFF

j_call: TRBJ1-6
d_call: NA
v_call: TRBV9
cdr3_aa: CASSVEGIGNSPLHF

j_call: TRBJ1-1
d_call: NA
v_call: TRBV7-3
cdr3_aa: CASSLTNGEAFF

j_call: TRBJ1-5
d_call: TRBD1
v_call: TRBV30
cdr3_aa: CAWSVGTGNQPQHF

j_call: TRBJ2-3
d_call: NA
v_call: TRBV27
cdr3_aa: CASSLSGATTDTQYF

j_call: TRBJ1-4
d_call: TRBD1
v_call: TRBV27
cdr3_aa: CASSFRQGSNEKLFF

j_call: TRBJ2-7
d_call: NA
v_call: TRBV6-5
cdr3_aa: CASTSGLSYEQYF

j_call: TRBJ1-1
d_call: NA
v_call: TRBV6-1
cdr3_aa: CASSEGGGLVTEAFF

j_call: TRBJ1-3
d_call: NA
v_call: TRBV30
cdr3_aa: CAWSVRGGNGNTIYF

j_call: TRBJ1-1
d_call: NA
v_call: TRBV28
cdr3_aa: CASSPGGQGNTEAFF

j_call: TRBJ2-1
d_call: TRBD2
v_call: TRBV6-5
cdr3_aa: CASSNSGGALEQFF

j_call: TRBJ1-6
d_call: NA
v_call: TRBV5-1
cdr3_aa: CASSSQENSPLHF

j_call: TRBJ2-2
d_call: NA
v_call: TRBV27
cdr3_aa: CASSLRGVSAGELFF

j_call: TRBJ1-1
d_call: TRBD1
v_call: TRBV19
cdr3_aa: CASTSDRDTEAFF

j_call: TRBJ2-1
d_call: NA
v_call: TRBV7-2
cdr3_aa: CASRGNDEQFF

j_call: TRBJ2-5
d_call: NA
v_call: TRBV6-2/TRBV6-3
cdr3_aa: CASSTTGSGKETQYF

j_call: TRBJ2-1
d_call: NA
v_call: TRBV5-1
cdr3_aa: CASSPGTLHPNEQFF

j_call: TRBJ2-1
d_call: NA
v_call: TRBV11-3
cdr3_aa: CASSLRVSEQFF

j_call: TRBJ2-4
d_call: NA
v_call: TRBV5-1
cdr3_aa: CASSLGGDKNIQYF

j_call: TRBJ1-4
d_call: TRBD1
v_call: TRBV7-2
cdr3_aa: CASSTITGGSEKLFF

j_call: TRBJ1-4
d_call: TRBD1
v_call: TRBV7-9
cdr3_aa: CASSLGQGDVEKLFF

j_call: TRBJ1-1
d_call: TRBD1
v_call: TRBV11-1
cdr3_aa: CASSLSRGLINTEAFF

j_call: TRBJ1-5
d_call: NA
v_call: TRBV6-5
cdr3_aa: CASTPRDISNQPQHF

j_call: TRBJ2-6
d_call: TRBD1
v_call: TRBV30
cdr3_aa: CAWTRGPGWEIGANVLTF

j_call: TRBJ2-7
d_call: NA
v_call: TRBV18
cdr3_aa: CASSPLQVSYEQYF

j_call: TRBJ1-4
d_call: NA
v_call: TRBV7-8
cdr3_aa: CASSLGSTNEKLFF

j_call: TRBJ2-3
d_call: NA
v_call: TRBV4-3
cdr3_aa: CASSQGPDTQYF

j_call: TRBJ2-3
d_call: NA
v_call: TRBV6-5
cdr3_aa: CASSYGGYPDTQYF

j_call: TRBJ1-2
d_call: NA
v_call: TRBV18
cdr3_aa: CASSRPEGEAYGYTF

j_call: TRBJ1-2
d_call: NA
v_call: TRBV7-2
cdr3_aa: CASSVDRTDYGYTF

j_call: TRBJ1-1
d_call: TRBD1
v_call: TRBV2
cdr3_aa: CASRPQGAGGTFF

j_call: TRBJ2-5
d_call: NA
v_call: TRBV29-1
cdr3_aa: CSVQKPGLGETQYF

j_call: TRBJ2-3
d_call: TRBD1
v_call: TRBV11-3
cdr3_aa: CASSRGQGAATDTQYF

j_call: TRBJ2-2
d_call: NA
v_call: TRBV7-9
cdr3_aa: CASSVSTGTPNTGELFF

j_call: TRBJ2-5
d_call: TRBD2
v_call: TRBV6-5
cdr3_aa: CARGGGPETQYF

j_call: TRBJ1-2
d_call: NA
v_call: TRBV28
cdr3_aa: CAALRGSNYGYTF

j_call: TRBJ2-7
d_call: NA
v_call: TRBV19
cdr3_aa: CASSILRQGSEQYF

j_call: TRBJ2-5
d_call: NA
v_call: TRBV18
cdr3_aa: CASSQQEKGPSGETQYF

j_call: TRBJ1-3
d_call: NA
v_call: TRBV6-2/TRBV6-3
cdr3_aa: CASSYSPGRSSGNTIYF

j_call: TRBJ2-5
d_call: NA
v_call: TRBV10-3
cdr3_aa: CAISESRGGGSQETQYF

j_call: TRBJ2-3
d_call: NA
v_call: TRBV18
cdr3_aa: CASSPLEADTQYF

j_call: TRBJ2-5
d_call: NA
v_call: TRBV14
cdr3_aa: CASSPNKEGWETQYF

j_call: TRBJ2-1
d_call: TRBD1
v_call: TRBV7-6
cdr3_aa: CASSIWTGSYNEQFF

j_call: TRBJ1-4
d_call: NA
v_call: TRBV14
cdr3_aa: CASSLGRFNEKLFF

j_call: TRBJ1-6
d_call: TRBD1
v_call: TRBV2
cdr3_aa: CASSEVEAGGISPLHF

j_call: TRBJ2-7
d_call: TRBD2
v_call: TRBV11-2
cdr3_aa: CASSSGISGRPWSNEQYF